The rows below give T cell receptor beta chains drawn from one sample of a study of neurological immune-mediated disorders. One entry per CDR3 protein, called by TCRdb with MiXCR from the 5' RACE reads. Counted here are tens of thousands of distinct CDR3 sequences, 3.5% to 4.5% occurring once; the ten biggest clones make up 2.2%. Specimen: PBMCs. Receptor source: a woman aged 50 to 65 with multiple sclerosis. The CDR3 runs from the conserved cysteine through the conserved F or W. A D gene is named only where the DNA matches it firmly. Some rows mark clone size as missing; the rest say once, few, many or name a class of expanded clone.

CDR3,DNA,D,J,size,V
CASRLTGDKSSGNTIYF,TGTGCCAGCCGACTTACAGGGGATAAGAGCTCTGGAAACACCATATATTTT,TRBD1,TRBJ1-3,many,TRBV5-8
CASSSGTSENTGELFF,TGTGCCAGCAGTTCCGGGACTAGCGAGAACACCGGGGAGCTGTTTTTT,TRBD2,TRBJ2-2,many,TRBV12-3/TRBV12-4
CASSAWSGGKLFF,TGTGCCAGCAGCGCCTGGAGCGGCGGCAAACTGTTTTTT,NA,TRBJ1-4,few,TRBV7-2
CSGQTQETQYF,TGCAGTGGCCAAACCCAAGAGACCCAGTACTTC,NA,TRBJ2-5,many,TRBV20-1
CASSQRTGAEEEQYF,TGTGCCAGCAGCCAGCGGACGGGGGCTGAGGAAGAGCAGTACTTC,NA,TRBJ2-7,NA,TRBV7-9
CASSSRGGNTEAFF,TGCGCCAGCAGCTCCCGGGGGGGGAACACTGAAGCTTTCTTT,NA,TRBJ1-1,many,TRBV5-1
CASTDRDSNQPQHF,TGTGCCAGTACAGACAGGGATAGCAATCAGCCCCAGCATTTT,TRBD1,TRBJ1-5,many,TRBV10-3
CASSLLAGVKTGELFF,TGTGCCAGCAGCTTACTAGCGGGAGTAAAAACCGGGGAGCTGTTTTTT,TRBD2,TRBJ2-2,many,TRBV7-9
CSANRGPLEYF,TGCAGTGCTAACCGCGGACCCTTGGAGTACTTC,NA,TRBJ2-7,many,TRBV20-1
CAITETGSAYEQYF,TGTGCCATCACTGAGACAGGGTCCGCCTACGAGCAGTACTTC,TRBD1,TRBJ2-7,many,TRBV10-3
CASSPGTGAFGTDTQYF,TGCGCCAGCAGCCCCGGGACGGGCGCTTTCGGCACAGATACGCAGTATTTT,NA,TRBJ2-3,many,TRBV5-1
CSARDRGYEQYF,TGCAGTGCTAGAGACAGGGGTTACGAGCAGTACTTC,NA,TRBJ2-7,NA,TRBV20-1
CASRQGRLDEQFF,TGTGCCAGCAGGCAGGGGCGGCTAGATGAGCAGTTCTTC,NA,TRBJ2-1,many,TRBV6-2/TRBV6-3
CATSGGRDREQYF,TGTGCCACCAGTGGGGGCAGGGATCGGGAGCAGTACTTC,NA,TRBJ2-7,NA,TRBV24-1
CASSQDRLETETQYF,TGCGCCAGCAGCCAAGATCGGCTAGAAACAGAGACCCAGTACTTC,NA,TRBJ2-5,NA,TRBV4-3
CSAAREKLFF,TGCAGTGCAGCACGAGAAAAACTGTTTTTT,NA,TRBJ1-4,many,TRBV20-1
CASSGGLAGGAVGAQYF,TGTGCCAGCAGCGGGGGACTAGCGGGAGGAGCAGTCGGAGCGCAGTACTTC,TRBD2,TRBJ2-7,many,TRBV7-9
CASSLGKGFYEQYF,TGTGCCAGCAGTCTAGGAAAGGGGTTCTACGAGCAGTACTTC,NA,TRBJ2-7,once,TRBV12-3/TRBV12-4
CASSVTYWTGNTEAFF,TGTGCCAGCAGCGTAACGTATTGGACAGGTAACACTGAAGCTTTCTTT,TRBD1,TRBJ1-1,many,TRBV9
CASSLGLDNEQFF,TGCGCCAGCAGCTTGGGCTTGGACAATGAGCAGTTCTTC,NA,TRBJ2-1,many,TRBV5-1
CASSAGQSNQPQHF,TGTGCCAGCAGTGCGGGACAAAGCAATCAGCCCCAGCATTTT,NA,TRBJ1-5,few,TRBV6-1
CASSPGTPGKAQYF,TGTGCCAGCAGCCCCGGGACCCCGGGGAAGGCCCAGTACTTC,NA,TRBJ2-5,many,TRBV7-2
CASSQESLTGFTDTQYF,TGTGCCAGCAGCCAAGAAAGTTTGACAGGGTTCACAGATACGCAGTATTTT,TRBD1,TRBJ2-3,few,TRBV3-1
CAISEAGEVSYEQYF,TGTGCCATCAGTGAGGCGGGAGAGGTTTCCTACGAGCAGTACTTC,TRBD2,TRBJ2-7,medium-sized,TRBV10-3
CATRGIPGGQRREKLFF,TGTGCCACCAGAGGGATCCCTGGGGGGCAGAGACGCGAAAAACTGTTTTTT,NA,TRBJ1-4,NA,TRBV24-1
CASSLTFYSNQPQNF,TGTGCCAGCAGCTTGACCTTCTATAGCAATCAGCCCCAGAATTTT,NA,TRBJ1-5,many,TRBV5-5
CASSQDGSRTGELFF,TGTGCCAGCAGTCAGGACGGGAGTCGGACCGGGGAGCTGTTTTTT,NA,TRBJ2-2,many,TRBV2
CASSNRGVTDTQYF,TGTGCCAGCAGTAACAGGGGGGTGACAGATACGCAGTATTTT,TRBD1,TRBJ2-3,many,TRBV25-1
CASSFDRQRQETQYF,TGTGCCAGCAGCTTTGATCGGCAGCGACAAGAGACCCAGTACTTC,NA,TRBJ2-5,NA,TRBV11-2
CATSGGNNQPQHF,TGTGCCACCAGCGGGGGAAACAATCAGCCCCAGCATTTT,NA,TRBJ1-5,many,TRBV15
CSVERGRDTEAFF,TGCAGCGTTGAACGGGGGAGGGACACTGAAGCTTTCTTT,NA,TRBJ1-1,many,TRBV29-1
CASSLRREDYEQYF,TGTGCCAGCAGCTTAAGGCGGGAGGACTACGAGCAGTACTTC,TRBD2,TRBJ2-7,many,TRBV7-3
CSAPITRGNTIYF,TGCAGTGCACCAATCACGCGGGGAAACACCATATATTTT,NA,TRBJ1-3,many,TRBV20-1
CASSLDGTGSHEQYF,TGTGCCAGCAGCTTAGACGGGACAGGGTCCCACGAGCAGTACTTC,TRBD1,TRBJ2-7,many,TRBV7-2
CASSLAEQITLGNTIYF,TGTGCCAGCAGCTTGGCGGAACAGATCACCTTAGGAAACACCATATATTTT,NA,TRBJ1-3,many,TRBV5-5
CSVARQANTGELFF,TGCAGCGTAGCGAGACAGGCGAACACCGGGGAGCTGTTTTTT,NA,TRBJ2-2,many,TRBV29-1
CSARTEYGYTF,TGCAGCGCCCGGACTGAGTATGGCTACACCTTC,NA,TRBJ1-2,few,TRBV29-1
CSATANYGYTF,TGCAGTGCCACAGCTAACTATGGCTACACCTTC,NA,TRBJ1-2,many,TRBV20-1
CASSSPPRASGSHEQFF,TGTGCCAGCAGCTCACCCCCCCGGGCTAGCGGGAGCCATGAGCAGTTCTTC,TRBD2,TRBJ2-1,many,TRBV11-1
CSATGGQAGTFF,TGCAGTGCTACTGGGGGGCAAGCCGGCACGTTCTTC,NA,TRBJ2-1,many,TRBV20-1
CASSQDRRSQPQNF,TGTGCCAGCAGCCAAGATCGGAGGAGCCAGCCCCAGAATTTT,NA,TRBJ1-5,NA,TRBV4-2
CASSQGIGMALQYF,TGCGCCAGCAGCCAAGGGATAGGGATGGCTCTTCAGTACTTC,NA,TRBJ2-7,many,TRBV4-1
CSARNDRSYGYTF,TGCAGTGCTAGAAACGACAGATCCTATGGCTACACCTTC,NA,TRBJ1-2,many,TRBV20-1
CASSLALNPPEAFF,TGTGCCAGCAGCTTAGCGCTAAATCCCCCTGAAGCTTTCTTT,NA,TRBJ1-1,NA,TRBV7-2
CASSPQRGPHSGANVLTF,TGTGCCAGCAGCCCCCAAAGGGGGCCCCACTCTGGGGCCAACGTCCTGACTTTC,TRBD1,TRBJ2-6,many,TRBV4-2